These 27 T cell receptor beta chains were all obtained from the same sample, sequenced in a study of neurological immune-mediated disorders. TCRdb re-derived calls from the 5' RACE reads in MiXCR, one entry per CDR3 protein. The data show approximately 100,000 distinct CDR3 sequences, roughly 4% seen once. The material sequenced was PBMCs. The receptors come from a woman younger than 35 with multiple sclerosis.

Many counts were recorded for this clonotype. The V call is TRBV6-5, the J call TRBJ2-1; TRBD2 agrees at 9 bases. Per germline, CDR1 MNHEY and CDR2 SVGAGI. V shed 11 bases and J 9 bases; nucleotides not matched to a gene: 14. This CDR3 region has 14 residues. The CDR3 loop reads CAVGRGGLHVEQFF. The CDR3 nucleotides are TGTGCCGTTGGGCGGGGGGGCCTTCATGTTGAGCAGTTCTTC.

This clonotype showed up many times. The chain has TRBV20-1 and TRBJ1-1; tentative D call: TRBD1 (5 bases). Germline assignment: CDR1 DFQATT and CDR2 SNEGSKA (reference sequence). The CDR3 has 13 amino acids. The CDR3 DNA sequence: TGCAGGGGGCTAGGGCAGTCGAACACTGAAGCTTTCTTT. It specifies CRGLGQSNTEAFF.

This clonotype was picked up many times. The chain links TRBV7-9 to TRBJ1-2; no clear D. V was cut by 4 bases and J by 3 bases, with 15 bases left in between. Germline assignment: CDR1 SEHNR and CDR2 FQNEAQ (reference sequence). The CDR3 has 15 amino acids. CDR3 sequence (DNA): TGTGCCAGCAGCTCGACCGGAGGGTATGACTATGGCTACACCTTC. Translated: CASSSTGGYDYGYTF.

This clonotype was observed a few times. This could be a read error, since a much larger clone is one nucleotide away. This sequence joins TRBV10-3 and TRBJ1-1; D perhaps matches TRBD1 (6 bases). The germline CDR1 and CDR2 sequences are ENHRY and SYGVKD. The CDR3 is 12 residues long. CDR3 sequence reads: CDIGGGAAEAFF. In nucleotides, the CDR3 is TGTGACATCGGAGGGGGGGCGGCTGAAGCTTTCTTT.

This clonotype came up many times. The CDR3 DNA is TGCAGTGCTCCCCGGACAGGGGATGGCTATGGCTACACCTTC. Protein: CSAPRTGDGYGYTF. The chain combines TRBV20-1 with TRBJ1-2, with 9 bases aligning to TRBD1. With V trimmed by 5 bases and J by 4 bases, 8 bases remained unmatched. Germline loops: CDR1 DFQATT, CDR2 SNEGSKA (reference sequence). This CDR3 is built from 14 residues.

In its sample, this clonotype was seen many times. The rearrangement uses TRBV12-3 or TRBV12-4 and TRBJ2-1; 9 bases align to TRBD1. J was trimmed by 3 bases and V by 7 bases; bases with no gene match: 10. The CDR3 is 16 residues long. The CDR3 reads CASKPGQGTYYNEQFF. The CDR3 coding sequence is TGTGCCAGCAAGCCAGGACAGGGGACTTACTACAATGAGCAGTTCTTC.

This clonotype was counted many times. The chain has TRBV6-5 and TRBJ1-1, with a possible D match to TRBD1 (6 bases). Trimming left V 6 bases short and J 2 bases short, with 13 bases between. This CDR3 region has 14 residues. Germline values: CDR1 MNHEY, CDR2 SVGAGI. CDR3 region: CASSSLGGNTEAFF. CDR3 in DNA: TGTGCCAGCAGCTCCCTCGGGGGCAACACTGAAGCTTTCTTT.

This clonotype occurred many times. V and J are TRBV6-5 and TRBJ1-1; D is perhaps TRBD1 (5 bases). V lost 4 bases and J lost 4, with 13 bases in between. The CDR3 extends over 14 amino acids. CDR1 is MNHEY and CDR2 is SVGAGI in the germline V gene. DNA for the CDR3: TGTGCCAGCAGTTCTTCCGGGGGGTCCACTGAAGCTTTCTTT. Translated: CASSSSGGSTEAFF.

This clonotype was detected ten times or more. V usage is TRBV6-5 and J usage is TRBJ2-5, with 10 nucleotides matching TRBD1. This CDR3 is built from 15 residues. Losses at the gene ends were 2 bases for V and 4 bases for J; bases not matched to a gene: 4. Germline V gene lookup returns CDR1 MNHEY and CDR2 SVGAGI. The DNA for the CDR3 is TGTGCCAGCAGTTACGCGACAGGGGGCCGAGAGACCCAGTACTTC. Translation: CASSYATGGRETQYF.

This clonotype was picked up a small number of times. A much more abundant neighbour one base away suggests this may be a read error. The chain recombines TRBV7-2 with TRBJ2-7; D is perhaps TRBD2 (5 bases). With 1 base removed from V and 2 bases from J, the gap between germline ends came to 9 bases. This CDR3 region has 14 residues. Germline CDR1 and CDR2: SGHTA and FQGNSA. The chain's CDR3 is CASSLGKGAYEQYF. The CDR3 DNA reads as TGTGCCAGCAGCTTAGGAAAGGGAGCCTACGAGCAGTACTTC.

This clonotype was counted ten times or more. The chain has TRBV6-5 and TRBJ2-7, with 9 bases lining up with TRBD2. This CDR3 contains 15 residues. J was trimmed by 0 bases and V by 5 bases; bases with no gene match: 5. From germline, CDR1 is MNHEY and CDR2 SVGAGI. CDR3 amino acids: CASSRLAEDSYEQYF. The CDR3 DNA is TGTGCCAGCAGTAGACTAGCGGAAGACTCCTACGAGCAGTACTTC.

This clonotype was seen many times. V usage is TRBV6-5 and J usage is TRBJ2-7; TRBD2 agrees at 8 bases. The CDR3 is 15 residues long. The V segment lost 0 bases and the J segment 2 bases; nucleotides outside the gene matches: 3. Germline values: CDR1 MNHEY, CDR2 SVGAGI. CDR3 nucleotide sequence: TGTGCCAGCAGTTACTCAGCTAGCGGGCCCTACGAGCAGTACTTC. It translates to CASSYSASGPYEQYF.

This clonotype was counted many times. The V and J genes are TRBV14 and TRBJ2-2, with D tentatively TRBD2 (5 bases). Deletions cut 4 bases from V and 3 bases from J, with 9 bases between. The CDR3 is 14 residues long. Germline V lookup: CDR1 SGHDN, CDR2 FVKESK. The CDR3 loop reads CASSLAQYTGELFF. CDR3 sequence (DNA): TGTGCCAGCAGCCTAGCGCAGTACACCGGGGAGCTGTTTTTT.

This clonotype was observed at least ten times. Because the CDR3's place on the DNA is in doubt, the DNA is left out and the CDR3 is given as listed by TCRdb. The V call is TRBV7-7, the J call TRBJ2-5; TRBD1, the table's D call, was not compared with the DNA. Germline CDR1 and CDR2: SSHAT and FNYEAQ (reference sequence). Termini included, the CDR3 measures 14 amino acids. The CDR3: CASSHSGQGETQYF.

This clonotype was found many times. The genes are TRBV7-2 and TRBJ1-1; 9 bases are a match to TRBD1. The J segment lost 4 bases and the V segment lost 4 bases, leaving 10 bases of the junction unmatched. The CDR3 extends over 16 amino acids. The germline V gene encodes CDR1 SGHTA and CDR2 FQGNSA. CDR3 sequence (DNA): TGTGCCAGCAGCTCCTACGACGGGACAGGGAGCACTGAAGCTTTCTTT. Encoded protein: CASSSYDGTGSTEAFF.

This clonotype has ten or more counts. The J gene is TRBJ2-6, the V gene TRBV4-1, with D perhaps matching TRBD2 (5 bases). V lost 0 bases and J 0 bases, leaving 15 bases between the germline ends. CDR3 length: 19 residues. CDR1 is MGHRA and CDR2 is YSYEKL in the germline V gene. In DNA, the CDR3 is TGCGCCAGCAGCCAAGATCGAGCGGCAGGAGCCTCTGGGGCCAACGTCCTGACTTTC. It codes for CASSQDRAAGASGANVLTF.

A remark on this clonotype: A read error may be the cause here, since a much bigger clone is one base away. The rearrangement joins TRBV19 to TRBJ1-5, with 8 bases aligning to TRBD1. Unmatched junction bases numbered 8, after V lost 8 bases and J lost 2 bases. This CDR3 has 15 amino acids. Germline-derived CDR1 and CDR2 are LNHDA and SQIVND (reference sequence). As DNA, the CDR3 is TGTGCCAGTTCCCACGACAGGGGCGGCAATCAGCCCCAGCATTTT. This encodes CASSHDRGGNQPQHF.

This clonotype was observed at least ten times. CDR3 protein: CASSQLPTDSQETQYF. As DNA, the CDR3 is TGCGCCAGCAGCCAGCTTCCGACAGACAGCCAAGAGACCCAGTACTTC. The chain has TRBV4-1 and TRBJ2-5, with D possibly being TRBD1 (5 bases). The CDR3 is 16 residues long. V lost 3 bases and J 1 base, leaving 15 bases between the germline ends. Germline V CDR1 and CDR2: MGHRA, YSYEKL.

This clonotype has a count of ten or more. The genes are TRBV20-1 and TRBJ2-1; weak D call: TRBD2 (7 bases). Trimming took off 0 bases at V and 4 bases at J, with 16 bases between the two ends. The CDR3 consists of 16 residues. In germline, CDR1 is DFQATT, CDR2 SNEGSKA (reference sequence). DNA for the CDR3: TGCAGTGCTAGAGATCAGGGGCGGGAGCGGTACAATGAGCAGTTCTTC. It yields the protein CSARDQGRERYNEQFF.

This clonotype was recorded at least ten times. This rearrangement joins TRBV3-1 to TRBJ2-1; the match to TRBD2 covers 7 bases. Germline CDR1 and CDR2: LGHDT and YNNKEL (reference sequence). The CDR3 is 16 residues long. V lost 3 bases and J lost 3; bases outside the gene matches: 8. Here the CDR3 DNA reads TGTGCCAGCAGCCACGGAGGAAGCGGGGTCTACAATGAGCAGTTCTTC. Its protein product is CASSHGGSGVYNEQFF.

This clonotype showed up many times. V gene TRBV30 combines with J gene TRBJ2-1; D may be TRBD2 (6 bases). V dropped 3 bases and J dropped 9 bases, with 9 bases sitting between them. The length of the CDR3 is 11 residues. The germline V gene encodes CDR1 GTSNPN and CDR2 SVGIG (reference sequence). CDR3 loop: CAWSGRGEQFF. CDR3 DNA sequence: TGTGCCTGGAGCGGGCGGGGTGAGCAGTTCTTC.

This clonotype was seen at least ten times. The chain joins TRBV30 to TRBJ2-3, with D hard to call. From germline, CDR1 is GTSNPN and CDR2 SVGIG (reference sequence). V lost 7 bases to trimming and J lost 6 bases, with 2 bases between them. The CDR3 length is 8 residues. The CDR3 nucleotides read TGTGCCTCGGATACGCAGTATTTT. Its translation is CASDTQYF.

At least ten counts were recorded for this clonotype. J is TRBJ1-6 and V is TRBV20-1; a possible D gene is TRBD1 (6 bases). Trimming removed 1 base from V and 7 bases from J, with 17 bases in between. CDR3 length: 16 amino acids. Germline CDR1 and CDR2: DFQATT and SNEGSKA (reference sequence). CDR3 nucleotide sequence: TGCAGTGCTAGAGTGTTCGCTCTAGGACAGAATTCACCCCTCCACTTT. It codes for CSARVFALGQNSPLHF.

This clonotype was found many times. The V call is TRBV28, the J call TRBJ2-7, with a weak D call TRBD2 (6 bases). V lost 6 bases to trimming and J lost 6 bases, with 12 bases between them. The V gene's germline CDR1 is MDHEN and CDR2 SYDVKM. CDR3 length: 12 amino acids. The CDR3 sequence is CASRGLALEQYF. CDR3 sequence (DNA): TGTGCCAGCAGGGGACTTGCCCTCGAGCAGTACTTC.

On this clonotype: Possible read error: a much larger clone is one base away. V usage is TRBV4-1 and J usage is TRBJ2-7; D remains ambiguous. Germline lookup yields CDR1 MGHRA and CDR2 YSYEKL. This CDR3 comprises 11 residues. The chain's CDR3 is CDSSQDNEQYF. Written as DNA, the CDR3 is TGCGACAGCAGCCAAGACAACGAGCAGTACTTC.

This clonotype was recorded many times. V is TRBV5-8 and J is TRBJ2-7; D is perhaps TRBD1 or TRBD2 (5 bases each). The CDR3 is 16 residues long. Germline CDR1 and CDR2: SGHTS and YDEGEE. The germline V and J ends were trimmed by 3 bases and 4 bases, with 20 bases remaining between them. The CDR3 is CASSSYYGTVSYEQYF. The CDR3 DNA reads TGTGCCAGCAGCTCCTACTATGGGACGGTTTCTTACGAGCAGTACTTC.

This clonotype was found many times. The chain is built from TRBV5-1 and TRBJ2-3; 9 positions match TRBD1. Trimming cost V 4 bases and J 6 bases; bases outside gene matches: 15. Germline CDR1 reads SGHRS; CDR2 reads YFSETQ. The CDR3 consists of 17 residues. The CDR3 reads CASSPIGTGSGTDTQYF. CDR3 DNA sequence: TGCGCCAGCAGCCCAATCGGGACAGGGTCGGGGACCGATACGCAGTATTTT.